This TCR beta chain was observed in a study of blood T cell repertoires in COVID-19. Background on the study: Acute and convalescent COVID-19 specimens originated in the United States, Italy and Spain.

The CDR3 runs to 13 residues. Germline CDR1 SGHAT, CDR2 FQNNGV. The ends were cut back, 2 bases at V and 3 bases at J, with 7 bases in the middle. Sequencing used immunoSEQ multiplex PCR; TCRdb keeps in-frame clones, though not all of them. Of about 16,000 clones detected, around 91% appear once; the ten largest clones hold about 4.1%. The chain is built from TRBV11-2 and TRBJ1-1; D call uncertain. The sequence derives from a man in his sixties with active COVID-19. Input material: peripheral blood. This chain's CDR3 is CASSLNLDTEAFF. The DNA of the CDR3 is TGTGCCAGCAGCTTAAATCTCGACACTGAAGCTTTCTTT.